This is a list of T cell receptor beta chains from one sample in a study of blood T cells in healthy people across ages. One entry per CDR3 protein results from TCRdb running MiXCR on the 5' RACE reads. The sample gives 600,000 to 850,000 distinct CDR3 sequences, approximately 25% of which show up once; 9.4% is in the top ten. These same records also appear under a second study, on T cells of mothers and their children.

Sequences were obtained from blood. Receptors originate from a boy between 10 and 17 years old in good health. The CDR3 runs from the conserved cysteine through the conserved F or W. The D gene is left open where the match is weak. Rows may omit the clone size; those that give it use once, few, many or a size class.

CDR3 protein | CDR3 DNA | J gene | V gene | D gene | clone size
CASSFPGQLNEKLFF | TGTGCCAGCAGTTTCCCGGGACAGCTTAATGAAAAACTGTTTTTT | TRBJ1-4 | TRBV28 | TRBD1 | -
CASSLVAASGSSNNEQFF | TGTGCCAGCAGCTTAGTTGCGGCTAGCGGGAGTAGCAACAATGAGCAGTTCTTC | TRBJ2-1 | TRBV7-2 | TRBD2 | -
CASSLLSGGAETQYF | TGTGCCAGCAGCTTATTGAGCGGGGGGGCGGAGACCCAGTACTTC | TRBJ2-5 | TRBV7-2 | TRBD2 | -
CASKNTGWYQETQYF | TGCGCCAGCAAAAATACGGGCTGGTACCAAGAGACCCAGTACTTC | TRBJ2-5 | TRBV5-1 | - | -
CSVGRDSDNEQFF | TGCAGCGTTGGGAGGGACTCGGACAATGAGCAGTTCTTC | TRBJ2-1 | TRBV29-1 | - | few
CASSRWGGQGYTF | TGTGCCAGCAGCCGCTGGGGGGGCCAAGGCTACACCTTC | TRBJ1-2 | TRBV7-9 | - | -
CASSSGGETDTQYF | TGTGCCAGCAGTAGCGGGGGAGAGACAGATACGCAGTATTTT | TRBJ2-3 | TRBV6-2/TRBV6-3 | TRBD2 | few
CASTYAREVIEQYF | TGTGCCAGCACGTACGCCAGGGAGGTGATAGAGCAGTACTTC | TRBJ2-5 | TRBV6-1 | - | -
CASRPTSGNSYEQYF | TGTGCCAGCAGGCCGACTAGCGGGAACTCCTACGAGCAGTACTTC | TRBJ2-7 | TRBV7-2 | TRBD2 | -
CASSLDTGYSYEQYF | TGTGCCAGCAGCTTAGATACAGGTTACTCCTACGAGCAGTACTTC | TRBJ2-7 | TRBV11-2 | - | -
CASSRDTQPQHF | TGTGCCAGCAGCCGGGACACCCAGCCCCAGCATTTT | TRBJ1-5 | TRBV7-2 | - | -